Each of the 9 T cell receptor beta chains below was sequenced from the same sample in a study of shared clonotypes between healthy human individuals. Generated by immunoSEQ multiplex PCR, the TCRdb table keeps only in-frame clones and is missing some. The table lists about 340,000 clones, roughly 80% of them singletons. The sequencing input was memory CD4+ T cells sorted from blood. Subset here: CD45RA-negative fraction. These receptors were collected from a man in his thirties or forties in good health.

This clone was seen a handful of times. The same CDR3 also results from other DNA sequences found in this sample. The chain combines TRBV30 with TRBJ2-3; a weak D match, TRBD2 (5 bases). Germline assignment: CDR1 GTSNPN and CDR2 SVGIG (reference sequence). Trimming removed 2 bases at V and 1 base at J, with 7 bases between. The CDR3 contains 13 residues. The CDR3 reads CAWSSGGTDTQYF. CDR3 nucleotides: TGTGCCTGGAGTAGCGGAGGCACAGATACGCAGTATTTT.

V is TRBV2 and J is TRBJ2-1, with 8 bases aligning to TRBD2. V shed 2 bases and J 6 bases; nucleotides not matched to a gene: 0. In germline, CDR1 is SNHLY, CDR2 FYNNEI. The CDR3 has 13 amino acids. CDR3: CASSELAGNEQFF. CDR3 DNA: TGTGCCAGCAGTGAACTAGCGGGCAATGAGCAGTTCTTC.

The J gene is TRBJ2-1, the V gene TRBV5-1, with TRBD2 identical over 10 bases. CDR1 and CDR2 (germline): SGHRS, YFSETQ. This CDR3 has 15 amino acids. V lost 5 bases, J lost 8 bases, and 10 bases stayed unmatched. CDR3 bases: TGCGCCAGCAGTTGGTCTAGCGGGAGTAAGGATGAGCAGTTCTTC. Its protein product is CASSWSSGSKDEQFF.

DNA for the CDR3: TGTGCCAGCAGCCCCAGAGGACAGGGCTGGAATGAGCAGTTCTTC. This encodes CASSPRGQGWNEQFF. The chain has TRBV11-2 and TRBJ2-1; TRBD1 aligns across 8 bases. The CDR3 consists of 15 residues. V lost 5 bases and J lost 7; bases outside the gene matches: 10. CDR1 and CDR2 (germline): SGHAT, FQNNGV.

The rearrangement uses TRBV15 and TRBJ2-1; 11 bases fit TRBD2. Germline V CDR1 and CDR2: LNHNV, YYDKDF (reference sequence). V lost 9 bases, J lost 0 bases, and 13 bases stayed unmatched. The CDR3 extends over 18 amino acids. Written as DNA, the CDR3 is TGTGCCACTGCCGGGACTAGCGGAACCTGGCCCTCCTACAATGAGCAGTTCTTC. This gives the protein CATAGTSGTWPSYNEQFF. Full variable domain (remainder filled in from reference TRBV15 and TRBJ2-1): DAMVIQNPRYQVTQFGKPVTLSCSQTLNHNVMYWYQQKSSQAPKLLFHYYDKDFNNEADTPDNFQSRRPNTSFCFLDIRSPGLGDTAMYLCATAGTSGTWPSYNEQFFGPGTRLTVL.

J is TRBJ1-4 and V is TRBV2; D call uncertain. The ends were cut back, 3 bases at V and 8 bases at J, with 13 bases in the middle. Germline lookup yields CDR1 SNHLY and CDR2 FYNNEI. CDR3 length equals 14 residues. The CDR3 nucleotides are TGTGCCAGCAGTGACGCCCTCCCAAGGGAAAAACTGTTTTTT. This sequence encodes CASSDALPREKLFF.

The chain joins TRBV21-1 to TRBJ2-7. TRBV21-1 is listed as a pseudogene. The CDR3 runs 11 residues. As DNA, the CDR3 is TGTGCCAGCGTTCAACCGTACGAGCAGTACTTC. Protein: CASVQPYEQYF.

V and J are TRBV7-2 and TRBJ2-1, with 8 bases fitting TRBD2. The CDR3 is 18 residues long. Per germline, CDR1 SGHTA and CDR2 FQGNSA. J was trimmed by 3 bases and V by 2 bases; bases with no gene match: 12. CDR3 sequence: CASSLTPSGRNRYNEQFF. In DNA, the CDR3 is TGTGCCAGCAGCTTAACCCCCAGCGGGAGAAATCGCTACAATGAGCAGTTCTTC.

This rearrangement joins TRBV5-1 to TRBJ2-5, with 12 bases identical to TRBD2. The length of the CDR3 is 16 residues. Germline V lookup: CDR1 SGHRS, CDR2 YFSETQ. J was trimmed by 1 base and V by 0 bases; bases with no gene match: 1. In nucleotides, the CDR3 is TGCGCCAGCAGCTTGGCTAGCGGGAGGGTCCAAGAGACCCAGTACTTC. It specifies CASSLASGRVQETQYF.